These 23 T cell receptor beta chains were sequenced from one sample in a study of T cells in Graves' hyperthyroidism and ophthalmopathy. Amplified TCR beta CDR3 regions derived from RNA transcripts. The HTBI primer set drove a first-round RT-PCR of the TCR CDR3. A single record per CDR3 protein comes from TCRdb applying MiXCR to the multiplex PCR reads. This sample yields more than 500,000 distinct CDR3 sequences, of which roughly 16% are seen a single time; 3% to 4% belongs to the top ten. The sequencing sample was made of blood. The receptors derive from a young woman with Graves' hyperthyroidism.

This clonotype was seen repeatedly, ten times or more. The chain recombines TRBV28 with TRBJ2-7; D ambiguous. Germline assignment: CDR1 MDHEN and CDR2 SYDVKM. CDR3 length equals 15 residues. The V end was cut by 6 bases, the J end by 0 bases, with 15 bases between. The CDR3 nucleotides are TGTGCCAGCAGCCCGGCGCCGACACCCTCCTACGAGCAGTACTTC. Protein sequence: CASSPAPTPSYEQYF.

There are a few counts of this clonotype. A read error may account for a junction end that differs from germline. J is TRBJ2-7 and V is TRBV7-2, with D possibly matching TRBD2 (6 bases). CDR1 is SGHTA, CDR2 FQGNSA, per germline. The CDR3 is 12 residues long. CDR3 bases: TGTGCCGGCAGCTTAGCGGAAGGCGAGCAGTACTTC. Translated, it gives CAGSLAEGEQYF.

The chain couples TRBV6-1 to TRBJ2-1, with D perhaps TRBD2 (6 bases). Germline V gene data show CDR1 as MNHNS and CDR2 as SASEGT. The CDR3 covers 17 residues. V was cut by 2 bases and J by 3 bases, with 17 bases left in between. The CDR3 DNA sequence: TGTGCCAGCAGTGAACTAGTGGGGGGAACAGACTACAATGAGCAGTTCTTC. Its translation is CASSELVGGTDYNEQFF.

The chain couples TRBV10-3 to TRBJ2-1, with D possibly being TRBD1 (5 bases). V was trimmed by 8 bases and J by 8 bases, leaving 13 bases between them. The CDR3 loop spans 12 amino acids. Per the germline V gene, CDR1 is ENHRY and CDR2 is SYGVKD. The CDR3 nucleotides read TGTGCCATCTCCACAGGTCTGGATGAGCAGTTCTTC. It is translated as CAISTGLDEQFF.

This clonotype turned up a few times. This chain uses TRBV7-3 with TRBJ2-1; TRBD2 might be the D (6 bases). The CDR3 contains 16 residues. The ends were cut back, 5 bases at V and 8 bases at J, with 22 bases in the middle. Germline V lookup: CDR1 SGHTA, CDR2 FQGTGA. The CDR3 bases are TGTGCCAGCAGCCCGACTCAGGCTAGCGAGCGATATGAGCAGTTCTTC. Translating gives CASSPTQASERYEQFF.

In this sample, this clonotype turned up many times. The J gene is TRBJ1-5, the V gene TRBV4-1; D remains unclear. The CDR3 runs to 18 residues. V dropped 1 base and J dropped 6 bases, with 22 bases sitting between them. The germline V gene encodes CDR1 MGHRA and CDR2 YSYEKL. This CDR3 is CASSQVNLGWTFGQPQHF. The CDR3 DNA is TGCGCCAGCAGCCAAGTTAATCTGGGGTGGACTTTTGGTCAGCCCCAGCATTTT.

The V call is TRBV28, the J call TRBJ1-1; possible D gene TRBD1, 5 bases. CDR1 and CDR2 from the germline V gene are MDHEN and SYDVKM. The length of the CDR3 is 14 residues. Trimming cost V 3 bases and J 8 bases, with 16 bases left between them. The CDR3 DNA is TGTGCCAGCAGTTTTAGTTCCCTACAGGTGGAAGCTTTCTTT. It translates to CASSFSSLQVEAFF.

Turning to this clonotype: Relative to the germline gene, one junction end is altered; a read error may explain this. CDR3 bases: TGTGCTAGCAGCCAGGGCTCCGTTTCCCTCACCGGGGAGCTGTTTTTT. Its protein product is CASSQGSVSLTGELFF. The V gene is TRBV7-7, the J gene TRBJ2-2, with D possibly being TRBD1 (5 bases). The V gene's germline CDR1 is SSHAT and CDR2 FNYEAQ (reference sequence). The CDR3 loop spans 16 amino acids. Full variable domain (remainder filled in from reference TRBV7-7 and TRBJ2-2): GAGVSQSPRYKVTKRGQDVTLRCDPISSHATLYWYQQALGQGPEFLTYFNYEAQPDKSGLPSDRFSAERPEGSISTLTIQRTEQRDSAMYRCASSQGSVSLTGELFFGEGSRLTVL.

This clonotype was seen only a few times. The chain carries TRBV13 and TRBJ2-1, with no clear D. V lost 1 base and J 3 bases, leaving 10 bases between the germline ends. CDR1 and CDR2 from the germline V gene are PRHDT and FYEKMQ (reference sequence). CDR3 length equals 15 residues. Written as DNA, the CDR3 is TGTGCCAGCAGCTTAGCATCTGATAACTACAATGAGCAGTTCTTC. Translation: CASSLASDNYNEQFF.

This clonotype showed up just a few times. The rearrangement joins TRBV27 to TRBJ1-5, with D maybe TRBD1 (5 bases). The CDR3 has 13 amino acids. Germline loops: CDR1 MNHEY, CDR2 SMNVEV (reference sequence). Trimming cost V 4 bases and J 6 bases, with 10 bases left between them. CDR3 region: CASSSGWGQPQHF. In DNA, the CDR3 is TGTGCCAGCAGTTCAGGGTGGGGTCAGCCCCAGCATTTT.

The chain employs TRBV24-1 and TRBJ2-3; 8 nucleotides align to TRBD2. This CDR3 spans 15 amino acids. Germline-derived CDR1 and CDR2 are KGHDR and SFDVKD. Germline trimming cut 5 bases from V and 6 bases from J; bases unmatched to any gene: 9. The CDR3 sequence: CATSGAGEEADTQYF. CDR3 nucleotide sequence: TGTGCCACCAGTGGAGCGGGAGAGGAAGCGGATACGCAGTATTTT.

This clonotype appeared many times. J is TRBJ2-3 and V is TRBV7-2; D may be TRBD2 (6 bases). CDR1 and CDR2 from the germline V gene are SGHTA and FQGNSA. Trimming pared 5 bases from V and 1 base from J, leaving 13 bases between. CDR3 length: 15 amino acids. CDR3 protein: CASSVGGKGTDTQYF. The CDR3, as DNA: TGTGCCAGCAGCGTAGGAGGGAAGGGCACAGATACGCAGTATTTT.

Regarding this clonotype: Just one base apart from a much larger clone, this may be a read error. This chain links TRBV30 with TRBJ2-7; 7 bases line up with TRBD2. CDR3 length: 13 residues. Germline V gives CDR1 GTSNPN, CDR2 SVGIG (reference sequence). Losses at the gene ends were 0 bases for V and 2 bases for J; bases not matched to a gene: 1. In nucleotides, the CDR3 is TGTGCCTGGAGTGTTAGCGGGCCCTACGAGCAGTACTTC. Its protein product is CAWSVSGPYEQYF.

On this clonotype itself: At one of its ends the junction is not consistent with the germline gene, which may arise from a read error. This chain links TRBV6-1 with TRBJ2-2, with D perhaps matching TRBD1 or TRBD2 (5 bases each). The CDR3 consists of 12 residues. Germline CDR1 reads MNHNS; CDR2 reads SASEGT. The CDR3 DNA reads TGTGCCAGCCAGGGAAACACCGGGGAGCTGCTTTTT. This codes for CASQGNTGELLF.

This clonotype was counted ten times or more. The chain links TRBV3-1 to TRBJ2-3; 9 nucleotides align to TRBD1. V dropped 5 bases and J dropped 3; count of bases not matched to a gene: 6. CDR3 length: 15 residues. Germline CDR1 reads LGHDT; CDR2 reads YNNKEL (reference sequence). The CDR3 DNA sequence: TGTGCCAGCAGCGCTGGACAGGGGACGACAGATACGCAGTATTTT. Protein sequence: CASSAGQGTTDTQYF.

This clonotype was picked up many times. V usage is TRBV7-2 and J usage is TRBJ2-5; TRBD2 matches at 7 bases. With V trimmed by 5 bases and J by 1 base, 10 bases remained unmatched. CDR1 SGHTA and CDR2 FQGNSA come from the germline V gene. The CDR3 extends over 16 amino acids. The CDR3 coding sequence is TGTGCCAGCAGCCCCCAGGCCAGCGGGATCCAAGAGACCCAGTACTTC. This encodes CASSPQASGIQETQYF.

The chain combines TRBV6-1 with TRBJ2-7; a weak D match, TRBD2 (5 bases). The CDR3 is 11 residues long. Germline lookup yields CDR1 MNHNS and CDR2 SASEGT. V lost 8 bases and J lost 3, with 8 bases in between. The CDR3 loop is CASDYNYEQYF. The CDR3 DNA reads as TGTGCCAGCGACTATAACTACGAGCAGTACTTC.

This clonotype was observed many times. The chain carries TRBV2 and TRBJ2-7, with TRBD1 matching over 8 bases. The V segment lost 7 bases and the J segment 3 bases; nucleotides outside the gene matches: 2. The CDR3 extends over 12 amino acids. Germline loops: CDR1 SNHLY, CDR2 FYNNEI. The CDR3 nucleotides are TGTGCCAGCACAGACAGGGGCTACGAGCAGTACTTC. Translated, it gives CASTDRGYEQYF.

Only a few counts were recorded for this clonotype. The CDR3: CAPGTSQETQYF. The CDR3 DNA reads TGTGCCCCCGGGACTAGCCAAGAGACCCAGTACTTC. This chain joins TRBV6-4 and TRBJ2-5; 8 bases align to TRBD2. The V segment lost 11 bases and the J segment 1 base; nucleotides outside the gene matches: 3. Germline V gene lookup returns CDR1 MRHNA and CDR2 SNTAGT. The CDR3 loop spans 12 amino acids.

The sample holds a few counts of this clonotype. The CDR3 protein is CASRTGELTWTNEKLFF. DNA of the CDR3: TGTGCCAGCAGAACAGGGGAATTGACTTGGACTAATGAAAAACTGTTTTTT. The chain recombines TRBV28 with TRBJ1-4; 7 bases line up with TRBD1. CDR1 MDHEN and CDR2 SYDVKM come from the germline V gene. With V trimmed by 6 bases and J by 2 bases, 12 bases remained unmatched. This CDR3 has 17 amino acids. The variable domain in full, with the rest retrieved from reference TRBV28 and TRBJ1-4, is DVKVTQSSRYLVKRTGEKVFLECVQDMDHENMFWYRQDPGLGLRLIYFSYDVKMKEKGDIPEGYSVSREKKERFSLILESASTNQTSMYLCASRTGELTWTNEKLFFGSGTQLSVL.

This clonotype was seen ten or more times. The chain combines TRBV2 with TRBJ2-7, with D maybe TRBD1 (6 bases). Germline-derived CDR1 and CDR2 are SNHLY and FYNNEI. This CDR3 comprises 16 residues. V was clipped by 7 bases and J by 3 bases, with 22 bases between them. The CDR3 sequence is CASTYLSGGAGYEQYF. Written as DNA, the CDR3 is TGTGCCAGCACCTATCTGAGTGGGGGCGCAGGCTACGAGCAGTACTTC.

The CDR3 sequence is CASSEMGLAGGSTDTQYF. The CDR3 DNA reads as TGTGCCAGCAGCGAAATGGGCCTAGCGGGAGGGAGCACAGATACGCAGTATTTT. This chain uses TRBV7-3 with TRBJ2-3, with TRBD2 matching 12 bases. The CDR3 has 18 residues. Per the germline V gene, CDR1 is SGHTA and CDR2 is FQGTGA. The V and J ends lost 5 bases and 0 bases, in that order; junction bases with no gene match: 9.

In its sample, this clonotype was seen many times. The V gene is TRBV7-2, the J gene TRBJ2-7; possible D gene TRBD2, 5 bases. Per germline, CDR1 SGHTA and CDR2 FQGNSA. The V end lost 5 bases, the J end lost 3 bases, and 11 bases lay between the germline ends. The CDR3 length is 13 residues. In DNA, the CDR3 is TGTGCCAGCAGCGTAAGCGGAATCTACGAGCAGTACTTC. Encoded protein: CASSVSGIYEQYF.